This T cell receptor (beta chain) was identified during a study of blood T cell repertoires in COVID-19. Study-level information: Sites in the United States, Italy and Spain provided acute and convalescent COVID-19 samples.

It was during active infection that Seattle patients were enrolled and then longitudinally followed. Sequenced by immunoSEQ multiplex PCR; TCRdb stores in-frame clones only, minus some. The sample contains 100,000 to 150,000 clones, around 89% of which appear only once. The sequenced material came from peripheral blood. This clonotype was sampled from a man between 60 and 70 years old with COVID-19, enrolled during active disease.

This CDR3 reads CASRSTLNTEAFF. The CDR3 DNA sequence: TGTGCCAGCAGGTCCACTTTAAACACTGAAGCTTTCTTT. This chain links TRBV12-3 or TRBV12-4 with TRBJ1-1; D remains unclear. Trimming pared 6 bases from V and 2 bases from J, leaving 10 bases between. The CDR3 consists of 13 residues.